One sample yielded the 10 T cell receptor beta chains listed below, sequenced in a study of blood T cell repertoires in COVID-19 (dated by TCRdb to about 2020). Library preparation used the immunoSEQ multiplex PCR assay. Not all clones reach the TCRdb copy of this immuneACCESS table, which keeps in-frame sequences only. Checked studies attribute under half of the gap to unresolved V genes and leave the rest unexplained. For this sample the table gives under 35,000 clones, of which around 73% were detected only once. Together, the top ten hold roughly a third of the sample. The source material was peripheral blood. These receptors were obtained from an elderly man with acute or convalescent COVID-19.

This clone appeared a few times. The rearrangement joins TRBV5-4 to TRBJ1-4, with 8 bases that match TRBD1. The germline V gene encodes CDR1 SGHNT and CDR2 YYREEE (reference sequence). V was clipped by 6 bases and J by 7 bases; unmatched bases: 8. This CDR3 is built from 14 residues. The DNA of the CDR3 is TGTGCCAGCAAGGAGCAGGGGGCGTCTGAAAAACTGTTTTTT. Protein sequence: CASKEQGASEKLFF.

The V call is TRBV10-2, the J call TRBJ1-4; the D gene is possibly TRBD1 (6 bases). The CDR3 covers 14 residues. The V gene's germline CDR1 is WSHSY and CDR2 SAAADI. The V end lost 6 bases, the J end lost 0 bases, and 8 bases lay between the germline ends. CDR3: CASSRQATNEKLFF. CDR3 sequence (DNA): TGCGCCAGCAGCCGACAGGCAACTAATGAAAAACTGTTTTTT.

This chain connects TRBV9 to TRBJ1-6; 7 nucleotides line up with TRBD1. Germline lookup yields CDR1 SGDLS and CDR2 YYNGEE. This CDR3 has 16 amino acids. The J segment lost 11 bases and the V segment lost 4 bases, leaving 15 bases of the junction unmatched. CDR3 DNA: TGTGCCAGCAGCACCAACCTACGACAGGGCAGCACACCCCTCCACTTT. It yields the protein CASSTNLRQGSTPLHF.

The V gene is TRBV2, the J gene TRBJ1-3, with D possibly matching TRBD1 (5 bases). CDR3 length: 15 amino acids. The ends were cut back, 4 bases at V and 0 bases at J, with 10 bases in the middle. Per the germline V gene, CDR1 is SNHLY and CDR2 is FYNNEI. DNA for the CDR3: TGTGCCAGCAGTGTTTACAGGTCCTCTGGAAACACCATATATTTT. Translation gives CASSVYRSSGNTIYF.

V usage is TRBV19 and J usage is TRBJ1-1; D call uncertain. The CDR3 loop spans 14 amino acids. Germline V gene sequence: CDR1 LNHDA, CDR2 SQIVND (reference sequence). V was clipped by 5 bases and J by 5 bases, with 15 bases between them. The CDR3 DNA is TGTGCCAGTAGTGACGGATACGGCAGGACTGAAGCTTTCTTT. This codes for CASSDGYGRTEAFF. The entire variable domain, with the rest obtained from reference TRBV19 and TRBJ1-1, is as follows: DGGITQSPKYLFRKEGQNVTLSCEQNLNHDAMYWYRQDPGQGLRLIYYSQIVNDFQKGDIAEGYSVSREKKESFPLTVTSAQKNPTAFYLCASSDGYGRTEAFFGQGTRLTVV.

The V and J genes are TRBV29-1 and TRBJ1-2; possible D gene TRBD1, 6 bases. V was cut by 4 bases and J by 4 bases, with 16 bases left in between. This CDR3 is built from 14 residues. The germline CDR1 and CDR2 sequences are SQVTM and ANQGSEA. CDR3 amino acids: CSVAGQGTGYGYTF. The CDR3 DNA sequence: TGCAGCGTTGCAGGGCAGGGGACCGGCTATGGCTACACCTTC.

CDR3 sequence (DNA): TGTGCCAGCAGCCTACACCCCGGCGGGGGGGCGAGCACCGGGGAGCTGTTTTTT. It yields the protein CASSLHPGGGASTGELFF. The chain is built from TRBV3-1 (or the pseudogene TRBV3-2) and TRBJ2-2; 9 bases fit TRBD2. V lost 4 bases, J lost 4 bases, and 13 bases stayed unmatched. This CDR3 comprises 18 residues. In germline, CDR1 is LGHDT, CDR2 YNNKEL (reference sequence).

The CDR3 reads CASSPTGGRAQETQYF. CDR3 sequence (DNA): TGTGCCAGCAGCCCAACAGGGGGCCGGGCGCAAGAGACCCAGTACTTC. The chain joins TRBV3-1 (or the pseudogene TRBV3-2) to TRBJ2-5; 9 bases are a match to TRBD1. The CDR3 totals 16 residues. The trim removed 4 bases at V and 2 bases at J, leaving 8 bases unmatched. Germline V lookup: CDR1 LGHDT, CDR2 YNNKEL (reference sequence).

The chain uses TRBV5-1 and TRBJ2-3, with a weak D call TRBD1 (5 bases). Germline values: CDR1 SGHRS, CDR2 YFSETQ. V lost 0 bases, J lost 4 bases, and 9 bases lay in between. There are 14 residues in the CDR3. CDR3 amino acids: CASSLESGSDTQYF. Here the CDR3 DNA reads TGCGCCAGCAGCTTGGAATCAGGGTCAGATACGCAGTATTTT.

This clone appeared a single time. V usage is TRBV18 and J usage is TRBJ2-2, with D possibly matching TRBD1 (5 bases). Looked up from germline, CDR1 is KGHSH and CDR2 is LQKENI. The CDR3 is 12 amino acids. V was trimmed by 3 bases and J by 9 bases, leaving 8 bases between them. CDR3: CASSPSGRELFF. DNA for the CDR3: TGTGCCAGCTCACCGTCAGGGAGGGAGCTGTTTTTT.